This is a list of T cell receptor beta chains from one sample in a study of CD4 and CD8 cells across lung adenocarcinoma regions. TCRdb reprocessed the PCR reads via MiXCR and lists one record per CDR3 protein. The table lists 13,000 to 15,000 distinct CDR3 sequences, around 45% of them singletons, with about 18% in the top ten. The sample comprised CD4+ T cells from the center of a lung tumor. The receptor source for this set is a male donor with lung adenocarcinoma. The CD4 and CD8 labels of this study may be unreliable. Each CDR3 is given with its conserved first and last residue. Each record gives: J gene, V gene, D gene, clone size, CDR3 protein, CDR3 DNA. D genes are given only for firm matches. Clone size is shown for a subset of rows, as once, few, many or a class of expanded clone.

TRBJ2-1	TRBV3-1	TRBD2	-	CASQRGAYNEQFF	TGTGCCAGTCAGCGGGGGGCCTACAATGAGCAGTTCTTC
TRBJ2-1	TRBV3-1	TRBD2	-	CASSLAGRANEQFF	TGTGCCAGCAGCCTAGCGGGGAGGGCCAATGAGCAGTTCTTC
TRBJ2-3	TRBV27	TRBD2	few	CASSTSWSSGSMYTQYF	TGTGCCAGCAGTACATCCTGGTCTAGCGGGAGTATGTATACGCAGTATTTT
TRBJ2-3	TRBV7-6	TRBD2	-	CPSTAAGREGPDTQYF	TGTCCCAGCACCGCCGCGGGGCGGGAGGGCCCAGATACGCAGTACTTT
TRBJ2-1	TRBV6-5	TRBD2	once	CASSYSSGRAHEQFF	TGTGCCAGCAGTTACTCTAGCGGGAGAGCGCATGAGCAGTTCTTC
TRBJ2-4	TRBV6-5	-	-	CASIWELCAKNTQYF	TGTGCCAGCATTTGGGAGCTGTGCGCCAAAAACACTCAGTACTTC
TRBJ1-1	TRBV6-5	-	many	CASSYGKGEAFF	TGTGCCAGCAGTTACGGAAAGGGTGAAGCTTTCTTT
TRBJ1-1	TRBV6-1	-	many	CASQGQPNTEAFF	TGTGCCAGCCAAGGACAGCCGAACACTGAAGCTTTCTTT
TRBJ2-7	TRBV6-1	TRBD1	medium-sized	CASSDVRGSYEQYF	TGTGCCAGCAGCGACGTCAGGGGGTCCTACGAGCAGTACTTC
TRBJ2-5	TRBV27	-	many	CASSLFYGMQETQYF	TGTGCCAGCAGTTTATTCTACGGGATGCAGGAGACCCAGTACTTC
TRBJ2-7	TRBV6-1	TRBD2	-	CASKIAGRPLYEQYF	TGTGCCAGCAAGATAGCGGGACGCCCCTTATACGAGCAGTACTTC
TRBJ2-3	TRBV6-1	-	-	CASRLGTEEQYF	TGTGCCAGCAGGCTGGGAACCGAGGAGCAGTATTTT
TRBJ2-2	TRBV6-2/TRBV6-3	-	few	CASSYMAATGELFF	TGTGCCAGCAGTTACATGGCAGCCACCGGGGAGCTGTTTTTT
TRBJ2-7	TRBV27	TRBD2	medium-sized	CASSLSSLAGGSNEQYF	TGTGCCAGCAGTCTTTCTTCACTAGCGGGAGGGAGCAATGAGCAGTACTTC
TRBJ2-2	TRBV10-1	TRBD1	-	CASSLQGGMGELFF	TGCGCCAGCAGTCTACAGGGGGGCATGGGTGAGCTGTTTTTT
TRBJ2-1	TRBV6-1	-	medium-sized	CASRPRVPLGNEQFF	TGTGCCAGCAGGCCGCGGGTCCCCCTGGGGAATGAGCAGTTCTTC
TRBJ2-3	TRBV27	-	-	CASSPGSETQYF	TGTGCCAGCAGTCCAGGCTCAGAGACGCAGTACTTT
TRBJ2-1	TRBV10-1	-	-	CASSKGVGRSYNEQFF	TGCGCCAGCAGCAAGGGTGTCGGGAGATCCTACAATGAGCAGTTCTTC
TRBJ2-7	TRBV7-2	-	-	CASSPKGSWSVYNEQYF	TGTGCCAGCAGCCCTAAAGGTTCCTGGTCCGTCTACAATGAGCAGTACTTC
TRBJ2-1	TRBV27	-	-	CASSLSGGNPHNEQFF	TGTGCCAGCAGTTTATCTGGCGGGAACCCCCACAATGAGCAGTTCTTC
TRBJ2-7	TRBV6-2/TRBV6-3	TRBD1	once	CASSYRWDSQAYEQYF	TGTGCCAGCAGTTACCGTTGGGACAGCCAAGCCTACGAGCAGTACTTC
TRBJ1-1	TRBV4-1	-	few	CASSHAPGPNTEAFF	TGCGCCAGCAGCCACGCCCCCGGGCCGAACACTGAAGCTTTCTTT
TRBJ2-7	TRBV6-5	-	medium-sized	CASNKILEDEQYF	TGTGCCAGCAACAAAATACTAGAGGACGAGCAGTACTTC
TRBJ2-7	TRBV6-4	TRBD2	-	CASGVSGSYEQYF	TGTGCCAGCGGGGTTAGCGGGAGCTACGAGCAGTACTTC
TRBJ2-3	TRBV9	TRBD2	few	CASSVGMSGRRTDTQYF	TGTGCCAGCAGCGTAGGAATGAGCGGGAGAAGGACAGATACGCAGTATTTT
TRBJ2-3	TRBV12-3/TRBV12-4	-	few	CASSLGLFGDTQYF	TGTGCCAGCAGTTTAGGGCTCTTTGGGGATACGCAGTATTTT
TRBJ2-3	TRBV6-4	-	few	CASSEGPAPTDTQYF	TGTGCCAGCAGTGAGGGCCCAGCCCCCACAGATACGCAGTATTTT
TRBJ2-4	TRBV6-1	TRBD1	-	CGRSQGEWAKDTQYF	TGTGGCCGCAGTCAGGGGGAGTGGGCCAAAGATACGCAGTATTTC
TRBJ2-5	TRBV11-1	-	few	CASSPRFEKETQYF	TGTGCCAGCAGCCCGCGATTTGAAAAAGAGACCCAGTACTTC
TRBJ1-6	TRBV6-5	-	-	CASSYSAQGIGDSPLHF	TGTGCCAGCAGTTACTCGGCACAGGGTATTGGGGATTCACCCCTCCACTTT
TRBJ2-5	TRBV6-1	TRBD2	-	CASGRTSGRAGHNEQYF	TGTGCCAGTGGGAGGACTAGCGGGAGGGCTGGTCACAATGAGCAGTACTTC
TRBJ2-3	TRBV5-1	TRBD2	-	CASGRAGGGFKDTQYF	TGCGCCAGCGGGCGGGCTGGGGGGGGTTTCAAAGATACGCAGTATTTT
TRBJ2-7	TRBV27	TRBD2	once	CASSSRLAAYEQYF	TGTGCCAGCAGTTCTCGACTAGCGGCCTACGAGCAGTACTTC
TRBJ2-6	TRBV6-1	-	-	CASSGAHSGANVQSF	TGTGCCAGCAGTGGAGCACACTCTGGCGCCAACGTGCAGTCTTTC
TRBJ2-5	TRBV6-1	TRBD2	many	CASSESGGSEIQYF	TGTGCCAGCAGTGAATCGGGGGGATCGGAGATCCAGTACTTC
TRBJ1-2	TRBV4-1	-	few	CASSQELRTDFYGYTF	TGCGCCAGCAGCCAAGAATTAAGGACAGATTTTTATGGCTACACCTTC
TRBJ2-5	TRBV6-4	-	-	CAGGDGGGDPDTQYF	TGTGCCGGGGGTGACGGGGGCGGGGATCCAGATACCCAGTACTTC
TRBJ2-1	TRBV6-2/TRBV6-3	TRBD2	few	CASTFSGRKQFF	TGTGCCAGTACCTTCAGCGGGAGAAAGCAGTTCTTC
TRBJ2-3	TRBV11-1	-	few	CASSPRFEKETHYF	TGTGCCAGCAGCCCGCGATTTGAAAAAGAGACCCACTACTTC
TRBJ2-1	TRBV6-1	TRBD2	many	CASNGGGSFNEQFF	TGTGCCAGCAACGGTGGCGGGAGTTTTAATGAGCAGTTCTTC
TRBJ2-1	TRBV7-3	-	few	CASSLMGRWGDEQFF	TGTGCCAGCAGCTTAATGGGACGGTGGGGCGATGAGCAGTTCTTC
TRBJ2-7	TRBV6-1	-	few	CASQGGDEQYF	TGTGCCAGCCAGGGGGGGGACGAGCAGTACTTC
TRBJ2-3	TRBV27	TRBD2	-	CASSLSGVGGDEQFF	TGTGCCAGCAGTTTATCGGGGGTGGGGGGGGATGAGCAGTTTTTC
TRBJ1-2	TRBV12-3/TRBV12-4	-	many	CASSLGPEGNGYTF	TGTGCCAGCAGTTTGGGGCCAGAGGGGAATGGCTACACCTTC
TRBJ2-3	TRBV6-5	-	many	CASSLEGTSDTQYF	TGTGCCAGCAGTTTGGAAGGGACCTCAGATACGCAGTATTTT
TRBJ2-3	TRBV4-1	-	-	CASSQDEGGVGEETQYF	TGCGCCAGCAGCCAAGATGAAGGAGGGGTGGGAGAGGAGACCCAGTATTTT
TRBJ2-7	TRBV5-1	TRBD1	-	CASSMDRAQFYEQYF	TGCGCCAGCAGCATGGACAGGGCTCAGTTCTACGAGCAGTACTTC
TRBJ2-4	TRBV6-1	TRBD2	-	CASRSGRAKDTQYF	TGTGCCAGCAGGAGCGGGAGGGCCAAAGACACGCAGTACTTC
TRBJ2-7	TRBV5-1	TRBD1	-	CASSMDRAQLYEQYF	TGCGCCAGCAGCATGGACAGGGCTCAGCTCTACGAGCAGTACTTC
TRBJ2-4	TRBV27	TRBD2	-	CASSGNRLAAKNTQYF	TGTGCCAGCAGTGGAAACAGACTAGCGGCAAAAAACACTCAGTACTTC
TRBJ2-1	TRBV6-1	-	-	CASSEAGGSPTGELFF	TGTGCCAGCAGTGAAGCAGGGGGGTCCCCCACCGGGGAGCTGTTTTTC
TRBJ2-5	TRBV20-1	TRBD2	-	CSARGGLAGGPVETQYF	TGCAGTGCTAGAGGTGGACTAGCGGGAGGGCCGGTAGAGACCCAGTACTTC
TRBJ2-5	TRBV11-2	TRBD1	few	CASSFSTGQGTQYF	TGTGCCAGCAGCTTCTCAACGGGACAGGGGACGCAGTACTTC
TRBJ1-2	TRBV4-1	-	-	CASSQDQGLDYGYTF	TGCGCCAGCAGCCAAGATCAAGGGTTGGACTATGGCTACACCTTC
TRBJ2-7	TRBV4-1	TRBD2	few	CASSRGGRDRDEQYF	TGCGCCAGCAGCCGAGGCGGGAGGGATAGGGACGAGCAGTACTTC
TRBJ2-7	TRBV6-5	-	few	CASRYRLEQYF	TGTGCCAGCAGATACCGACTCGAGCAGTACTTC
TRBJ2-1	TRBV6-1	TRBD1	medium-sized	CASRRAGGLANEQFF	TGTGCCAGCAGACGGGCAGGGGGCCTTGCAAATGAGCAGTTCTTC
TRBJ2-5	TRBV25-1	-	many	CASSAQETQYF	TGTGCCAGCAGCGCACAAGAGACCCAGTACTTC
TRBJ2-7	TRBV27	-	medium-sized	CASSLRTRGGYEQYF	TGTGCCAGCAGTTTACGTACCAGGGGGGGCTACGAGCAGTACTTC